Below, 22 T cell receptor beta chains from the same sample are listed, as sequenced in a study of blood T cell repertoires in COVID-19 (dated by TCRdb to the early 2020s). Receptors were amplified or captured by the immunoSEQ multiplex PCR assay. TCRdb carries this immuneACCESS record with in-frame sequences only. Its versions omit some clonotypes, under half of them owing to an unresolved V gene in the studies checked, with the rest unexplained. In this sample the table shows 200,000 to 250,000 clones, about 80% of which occur a single time. Approximately 16% of the sample rests with the top ten. The sequencing sample was made of PBMCs or T cells enriched from blood (not recorded which). The receptors come from a man aged 40-49 years who had recovered from COVID-19.

This clone was recorded a few times. In DNA form, the CDR3 reads TGTGCCAGCAGCGCCCGACAGGGGAACACTGAAGCTTTCTTT. It translates to CASSARQGNTEAFF. The rearrangement joins TRBV3-1 (or the pseudogene TRBV3-2) to TRBJ1-1, with 7 bases aligning to TRBD1. Germline V CDR1 and CDR2: LGHDT, YNNKEL (reference sequence). This CDR3 comprises 14 residues. The junction had 4 bases not matched to a gene; V was cut back by 5 bases and J by 1 base.

CDR3 in amino acids: CASSLVYTGELFF. The CDR3, as DNA: TGCGCCAGCAGCTTGGTCTACACCGGGGAGCTGTTTTTT. V gene TRBV5-1 combines with J gene TRBJ2-2; D gene unclear. Trimming cost V 0 bases and J 3 bases, with 3 bases left between them. CDR1 is SGHRS, CDR2 YFSETQ, per germline. The CDR3 covers 13 residues. Full variable domain (rest looked up from reference TRBV5-1 and TRBJ2-2): KAGVTQTPRYLIKTRGQQVTLSCSPISGHRSVSWYQQTPGQGLQFLFEYFSETQRNKGNFPGRFSGRQFSNSRSEMNVSTLELGDSALYLCASSLVYTGELFFGEGSRLTVL.

This clone was seen more than once but under ten times. This chain joins TRBV28 and TRBJ1-2; TRBD1 might be the D (6 bases). The CDR3 loop spans 12 amino acids. The V gene lost 7 bases and the J gene lost 8 bases, with 14 bases spanning the gap. Germline CDR1 MDHEN, CDR2 SYDVKM. CDR3 DNA: TGTGCCAGCACCCTCCGGGGGGCGGGCTACACCTTC. Encoded protein: CASTLRGAGYTF.

This chain joins TRBV27 and TRBJ2-2; 7 bases fit TRBD1. In germline, CDR1 is MNHEY, CDR2 SMNVEV (reference sequence). The CDR3 has 15 residues. Trimming cost V 3 bases and J 7 bases; bases outside gene matches: 8. The CDR3 reads CASSFRRQGNGELFF. CDR3 DNA: TGTGCCAGCAGTTTCCGAAGACAGGGAAACGGGGAGCTGTTTTTT.

V is TRBV28 and J is TRBJ2-5; possibly TRBD2 for D (6 bases). Deletions cut 5 bases from V and 4 bases from J, with 14 bases between. This CDR3 is 14 amino acids long. Germline values: CDR1 MDHEN, CDR2 SYDVKM. DNA for the CDR3: TGTGCCAGCAGTCCCCCCACGGGGGTAGAGACCCAGTACTTC. Its protein is CASSPPTGVETQYF.

The genes are TRBV5-4 and TRBJ1-1, with TRBD1 matching 11 bases. Germline values: CDR1 SGHNT, CDR2 YYREEE (reference sequence). The CDR3 sequence is 15 residues long. Trimming cost V 2 bases and J 7 bases; bases outside gene matches: 7. CDR3 region: CASSFPDRGQVEAFF. CDR3 DNA: TGTGCCAGCAGCTTCCCGGACAGGGGGCAGGTTGAAGCTTTCTTT.

A single count supports this clone. The J gene is TRBJ2-7, the V gene TRBV6-5; TRBD1 aligns across 7 bases. V shed 4 bases and J 2 bases; nucleotides not matched to a gene: 2. Germline V CDR1 and CDR2: MNHEY, SVGAGI. The CDR3 totals 13 residues. The chain's CDR3 is CASSWTGPYEQYF. The CDR3 DNA reads TGTGCCAGCAGTTGGACAGGCCCCTACGAGCAGTACTTC.

This clone was observed once. The gene calls are TRBV2 and TRBJ2-1, with D perhaps TRBD2 (7 bases). V shed 2 bases and J shed 14 bases, with 22 bases lying between them. Germline CDR1 reads SNHLY; CDR2 reads FYNNEI. This CDR3 comprises 15 residues. CDR3 amino acids: CASSETGGPGWSEFF. The DNA for the CDR3 is TGTGCCAGCAGTGAAACCGGGGGGCCCGGGTGGAGTGAGTTCTTC.

This sequence joins TRBV19 and TRBJ1-1; maybe TRBD1 (6 bases). Germline values: CDR1 LNHDA, CDR2 SQIVND (reference sequence). V was clipped by 7 bases and J by 2 bases, with 14 bases between them. The CDR3 totals 14 residues. For the CDR3, the DNA is TGTGCCAGTACCGGGGGGGCGGCCAACACTGAAGCTTTCTTT. Encoded protein: CASTGGAANTEAFF.

The chain joins TRBV27 to TRBJ2-7; 10 bases match TRBD1. The CDR3 spans 17 residues. CDR1 and CDR2 (germline): MNHEY, SMNVEV (reference sequence). The trim removed 6 bases at V and 6 bases at J, leaving 17 bases unmatched. CDR3 in DNA: TGTGCCAGCAGCCTTGGACCCACACGGACAGGGGGTTTCGAGCAGTACTTC. This encodes CASSLGPTRTGGFEQYF.

The chain employs TRBV15 and TRBJ1-4, with D uncertain. The ends were cut back, 3 bases at V and 4 bases at J, with 6 bases in the middle. Germline assignment: CDR1 LNHNV and CDR2 YYDKDF (reference sequence). The CDR3 consists of 13 residues. CDR3 protein: CATSREVNEKLFF. The CDR3, as DNA: TGTGCCACCAGCAGGGAGGTTAATGAAAAACTGTTTTTT.

The J gene is TRBJ1-6, the V gene TRBV6-5; D not certain. Between the trimmed V and J ends, which lost 2 bases and 0 bases, there was a span of 5 bases. The CDR3 is 15 residues long. Germline V gives CDR1 MNHEY, CDR2 SVGAGI. The chain's CDR3 is CASSYRSSYNSPLHF. CDR3 nucleotides: TGTGCCAGCAGTTACAGGAGCTCCTATAATTCACCCCTCCACTTT.

V gene TRBV21-1 combines with J gene TRBJ1-5. TRBV21-1 constitutes a pseudogene. There are 18 residues in the CDR3. The CDR3 bases are TGTGCCAGCAGCAAAGCGGAGGCCCTTAGGTTAGGGAATCAGCCCCAGCATTTT. Protein product: CASSKAEALRLGNQPQHF.

This chain joins TRBV28 and TRBJ1-3; tentatively, D is TRBD1 (5 bases). Germline loops: CDR1 MDHEN, CDR2 SYDVKM. There are 15 residues in the CDR3. Trimming left V 6 bases short and J 2 bases short, with 14 bases between. As DNA, the CDR3 is TGTGCCAGCAGCGACCAGGGTCTTGCTGGAAACACCATATATTTT. Translating it yields CASSDQGLAGNTIYF. Using reference TRBV28 and TRBJ1-3 for the parts outside the CDR3, the full variable domain is DVKVTQSSRYLVKRTGEKVFLECVQDMDHENMFWYRQDPGLGLRLIYFSYDVKMKEKGDIPEGYSVSREKKERFSLILESASTNQTSMYLCASSDQGLAGNTIYFGEGSWLTVV.

J is TRBJ1-3 and V is TRBV5-1; 8 positions agree with TRBD1. After removal of 4 bases from V and 0 bases from J, the junction contained 6 bases not matched to a gene. The CDR3 has 16 amino acids. Germline loops: CDR1 SGHRS, CDR2 YFSETQ. CDR3 nucleotides: TGCGCCAGCAGCAAGGGACAGGCGAGCTCTGGAAACACCATATATTTT. This codes for CASSKGQASSGNTIYF.

This clone was recorded a few times. J is TRBJ2-7 and V is TRBV5-4; possibly TRBD2 for D (6 bases). This CDR3 is 15 amino acids long. Germline CDR1 is SGHNT and CDR2 is YYREEE (reference sequence). V lost 4 bases and J lost 0, with 14 bases in between. The DNA for the CDR3 is TGTGCCAGCAGCCCTGGGGGGTCTACCTCCTACGAGCAGTACTTC. Protein: CASSPGGSTSYEQYF.

This clone has only one observation. The rearrangement joins TRBV5-6 to TRBJ1-1; D is undetermined. V gave up 4 bases and J gave up 4 bases, with 14 bases separating them. The germline V gene has CDR1 SGHDT and CDR2 YYEEEE. CDR3 length: 14 residues. In DNA form, the CDR3 reads TGTGCCAGCAGCCGACCTTATGGAGCCACTGAAGCTTTCTTT. Translating it yields CASSRPYGATEAFF.

This chain joins TRBV29-1 and TRBJ1-3; the D gene is possibly TRBD1 (6 bases). Germline loops: CDR1 SQVTM, CDR2 ANQGSEA. This CDR3 has 14 amino acids. V was shortened by 4 bases and J by 1 base, with 11 bases between the two germline ends. The CDR3 coding sequence is TGCAGCGTTGGGGGGACATCTTCTGGAAACACCATATATTTT. Its translation is CSVGGTSSGNTIYF.

The chain is built from TRBV5-5 and TRBJ2-3, with 7 bases fitting TRBD2. The CDR3 is 14 residues long. V was clipped by 5 bases and J by 0 bases; unmatched bases: 3. The germline gives CDR1 SGHKS, CDR2 YYEKEE (reference sequence). CDR3 residues: CASRLTSSTDTQYF. The CDR3 bases are TGTGCCAGCAGGCTGACTAGCAGCACAGATACGCAGTATTTT. Variable domain in full (rest from reference TRBV5-5 and TRBJ2-3): DAGVTQSPTHLIKTRGQQVTLRCSPISGHKSVSWYQQVLGQGPQFIFQYYEKEERGRGNFPDRFSARQFPNYSSELNVNALLLGDSALYLCASRLTSSTDTQYFGPGTRLTVL.

This rearrangement joins TRBV23-1 to TRBJ1-2; 11 bases agree with TRBD1. TRBV23-1 is treated as an ORF (open reading frame) with a function not yet certain. V trimming: 2 bases; J trimming: 7 bases; junction bases outside the gene matches: 3. This CDR3 has 14 amino acids. The CDR3 DNA follows: TGCGCCAGCAGTCAAGGGACAGGGGGGGTTGGCTACACCTTC. Translating it yields CASSQGTGGVGYTF.

This chain joins TRBV5-1 and TRBJ2-2, with D unresolved. The V end lost 2 bases, the J end lost 1 base, and 6 bases lay between the germline ends. Germline CDR1 SGHRS, CDR2 YFSETQ. The CDR3 is made up of 14 amino acids. The CDR3 spells CASSFDKNTGELFF. For the CDR3, the DNA is TGCGCCAGCAGCTTTGACAAGAACACCGGGGAGCTGTTTTTT.

The chain couples TRBV2 to TRBJ1-6; no clear D gene. Germline values: CDR1 SNHLY, CDR2 FYNNEI. The CDR3 contains 14 residues. Trimming pared 6 bases from V and 5 bases from J, leaving 11 bases between. The CDR3 DNA sequence: TGTGCCAGCAGGGGGAGGAGTAATAATTCACCCCTCCACTTT. Translation: CASRGRSNNSPLHF.